What follows is one T cell receptor (beta chain) and its context. The data were taken from a study of blood T cell repertoires in COVID-19. Study-level information: T cells, B-cell-depleted T cells, or PBMCs provided the cDNA or gDNA that served as material.

Authors' data handling: Cell counts per sample came from amplifying reference gene primers. Clones were sequenced by immunoSEQ multiplex PCR, and TCRdb holds only the in-frame ones, with some missing. The V and J calls and clone size come from that table; D and trimming were worked out from the DNA. The profile shows about 51,000 clones, approximately 90% of them singletons. The CDR3 sequence is 16 residues long. V dropped 2 bases and J dropped 2 bases, with 15 bases sitting between them. Germline values: CDR1 SGHTA, CDR2 FQGNSA. The specimen sequenced was peripheral blood. This chain joins TRBV7-2 and TRBJ1-1; D might be TRBD1 (5 bases). The TCR comes from a man aged 50-59 years with acute or convalescent COVID-19. The CDR3 spells CASSLQSGLRNTEAFF. CDR3 nucleotide sequence: TGTGCCAGCAGCTTACAATCGGGACTGAGAAACACTGAAGCTTTCTTT.